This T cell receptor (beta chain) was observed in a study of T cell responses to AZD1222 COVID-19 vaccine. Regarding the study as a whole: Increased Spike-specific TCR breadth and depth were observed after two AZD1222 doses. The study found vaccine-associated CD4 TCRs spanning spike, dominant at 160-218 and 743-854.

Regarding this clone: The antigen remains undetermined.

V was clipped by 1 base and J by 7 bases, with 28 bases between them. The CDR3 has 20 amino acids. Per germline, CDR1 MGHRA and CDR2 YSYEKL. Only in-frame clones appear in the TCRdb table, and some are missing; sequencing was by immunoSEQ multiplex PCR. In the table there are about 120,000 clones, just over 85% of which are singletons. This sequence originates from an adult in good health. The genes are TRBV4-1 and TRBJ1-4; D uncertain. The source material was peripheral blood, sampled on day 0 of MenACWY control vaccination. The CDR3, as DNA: TGCGCCAGCAGCCAAGTCATCGGGGTAGGAACTCTCCTACGAGGTGAAAAACTGTTTTTT. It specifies CASSQVIGVGTLLRGEKLFF.